This TCR beta chain stems from a study of CD8 T cells in ankylosing spondylitis. Study-wide findings and caveats: Relatively rare in peripheral blood, disease-linked clones were also CD8+. What appeared characteristic of ankylosing spondylitis blood was a TCR beta motif of fewer than ten highly homologous variants. According to the report, clones linked to the disease were significantly enriched in matched synovial fluid samples taken from ankylosing spondylitis patients.

The CDR3 covers 15 residues. Trimming took off 0 bases at V and 10 bases at J, with 16 bases between the two ends. CDR1 is SGHDN and CDR2 is FVKESK in the germline V gene. This clonotype was observed at least ten times. Its antigen remains unknown. As the method for making TCR beta libraries, quantitative 5'-RACE with molecular barcodes was used. One entry per CDR3 protein results from TCRdb running MiXCR on the 5' RACE reads. Found here are over 150,000 distinct CDR3 sequences, roughly 20% of them singletons; the top ten hold roughly 4.5%. This sequence was found in a male donor aged 10-30 years with ankylosing spondylitis or in good health (not recorded which). Sequencing used blood, either unsorted or a sorted T cell fraction (not recorded which). This rearrangement joins TRBV14 to TRBJ1-5, with D perhaps matching TRBD1 (6 bases). The CDR3 bases are TGTGCCAGCAGCCAAGAGTACAGGGTTCGGCGACCCCAGCATTTT. Residues: CASSQEYRVRRPQHF. Full variable domain (missing parts from reference TRBV14 and TRBJ1-5): EAGVTQFPSHSVIEKGQTVTLRCDPISGHDNLYWYRRVMGKEIKFLLHFVKESKQDESGMPNNRFLAERTGGTYSTLKVQPAELEDSGVYFCASSQEYRVRRPQHFGDGTRLSIL.